The 16 T cell receptor beta chains below all came from one sample that was sequenced in a study of T cell responses to AZD1222 COVID-19 vaccine. Sequencing was performed with immunoSEQ multiplex PCR; in TCRdb, only in-frame clones are kept and a portion is missing. The data contain around 70,000 clones, around four fifths of them singletons. The sequencing used peripheral blood, collected on day 0 of AZD1222 vaccination. The receptor set was obtained from an adult in good health.

The J gene is TRBJ2-3, the V gene TRBV1; the table names TRBD2, a call not compared with the DNA. TRBV1 is described as a pseudogene. The CDR3 totals 16 residues. CDR3 sequence reads: CTSSQGGSRFTDTQYF. The CDR3 nucleotides read TGCACCAGCAGCCAAGGTGGGTCTAGATTCACAGATACGCAGTATTTT.

The chain joins TRBV5-4 to TRBJ2-1; TRBD2 aligns across 13 bases. Germline V gene data show CDR1 as SGHNT and CDR2 as YYREEE (reference sequence). V lost 4 bases and J lost 7; bases outside the gene matches: 5. This CDR3 is 15 amino acids long. This CDR3 is CASSPTSGGANEQFF. The CDR3 region has the DNA TGTGCCAGCAGCCCCACTAGCGGGGGGGCGAATGAGCAGTTCTTC.

The chain has TRBV2 and TRBJ1-1; the D gene is possibly TRBD1 (6 bases). The V and J ends lost 8 bases and 4 bases respectively, with 14 bases between them. The CDR3 has 13 amino acids. The germline V gene encodes CDR1 SNHLY and CDR2 FYNNEI. DNA for the CDR3: TGTGCCAGCCACGTGGGGGGCGGCACTGAAGCTTTCTTT. Translation: CASHVGGGTEAFF.

The chain combines TRBV2 with TRBJ1-2; D unresolved. The CDR3 covers 13 residues. V gave up 2 bases and J gave up 2 bases, with 6 bases separating them. Germline V gene data show CDR1 as SNHLY and CDR2 as FYNNEI. This chain's CDR3 is CASSEQENYGYTF. The CDR3 DNA is TGTGCCAGCAGTGAACAGGAGAACTATGGCTACACCTTC.

The chain couples TRBV4-1 to TRBJ1-1; unclear D gene. The germline V gene encodes CDR1 MGHRA and CDR2 YSYEKL. V was clipped by 4 bases and J by 6 bases, with 12 bases between them. This CDR3 has 13 residues. DNA of the CDR3: TGCGCCAGCAGCCTTCAGGACGGCCCTGAAGCTTTCTTT. This codes for CASSLQDGPEAFF.

This rearrangement joins TRBV4-1 to TRBJ2-4, with 11 nucleotides matching TRBD2. The germline CDR1 and CDR2 sequences are MGHRA and YSYEKL. Germline trimming cut 1 base from V and 12 bases from J; bases unmatched to any gene: 17. The CDR3 covers 18 residues. CDR3 in DNA: TGCGCCAGCAGCCAAGGGAACCCCATCGGGGCTAGCGGGGGGAATCAGTACTTC. Translated, it gives CASSQGNPIGASGGNQYF.

J is TRBJ1-1 and V is TRBV30, with D possibly being TRBD1 (5 bases). Trimming shortened V by 1 base and J by 3 bases, and 15 bases separated the two germline ends. The CDR3 is made up of 15 amino acids. Germline loops: CDR1 GTSNPN, CDR2 SVGIG (reference sequence). CDR3 residues: CAWSGTGGVYTEAFF. CDR3 coding DNA: TGTGCCTGGAGTGGAACCGGGGGGGTCTACACTGAAGCTTTCTTT.

The chain links TRBV3-1 (or the pseudogene TRBV3-2) to TRBJ1-6, with D possibly being TRBD1 (6 bases). Trimming stripped 10 bases from V and 7 bases from J, with 14 bases between. CDR3 size: 13 residues. Germline V gives CDR1 LGHDT, CDR2 YNNKEL (reference sequence). The CDR3: CATQGHLNSPLHF. For the CDR3, the DNA is TGTGCCACACAGGGACATTTAAATTCACCCCTCCACTTT.

This clone was observed once. This sequence joins TRBV12-3 or TRBV12-4 and TRBJ2-5, with D unresolved. Between the trimmed V and J ends, which lost 3 bases and 3 bases, there was a span of 8 bases. The CDR3 extends over 13 amino acids. CDR3 bases: TGTGCCAGCAGTTTTTCTGGGGAAGAGACCCAGTACTTC. It codes for CASSFSGEETQYF.

The chain combines TRBV5-1 with TRBJ2-7, with TRBD1 identical over 9 bases. There are 13 residues in the CDR3. The germline V gene encodes CDR1 SGHRS and CDR2 YFSETQ. V lost 3 bases, J lost 3 bases, and 1 base stayed unmatched. CDR3 sequence (DNA): TGCGCCAGCAGCTCGGGACAGGGCTACGAGCAGTACTTC. Translated: CASSSGQGYEQYF.

Comments on this clone: The junction differs from germline at one of its ends, possibly a read error. The chain couples TRBV7-7 to TRBJ2-5, with TRBD1 identical over 8 bases. CDR3 length equals 15 residues. Germline V gives CDR1 SSHAT, CDR2 FNYEAQ (reference sequence). The CDR3 DNA reads TGTGCTAGCAGCTTAAGCCAGGGGGCAGGAGAGACCCAGTACTTC. Protein: CASSLSQGAGETQYF.

This clone was picked up one time. V and J are TRBV27 and TRBJ2-3; D call uncertain. From germline, CDR1 is MNHEY and CDR2 SMNVEV (reference sequence). Trimming cost V 0 bases and J 0 bases, with 1 base left between them. The CDR3 has 13 residues. The CDR3 loop reads CASSLSSTDTQYF. Written as DNA, the CDR3 is TGTGCCAGCAGTTTATCGAGCACAGATACGCAGTATTTT.

This clone was seen only a few times. This chain uses TRBV19 with TRBJ1-5; 7 bases align to TRBD1. Germline trimming cut 2 bases from V and 7 bases from J; bases unmatched to any gene: 11. The length of the CDR3 is 16 residues. Germline lookup yields CDR1 LNHDA and CDR2 SQIVND (reference sequence). The CDR3 loop is CASSISPGGETQPQHF. In DNA, the CDR3 is TGTGCCAGTAGTATATCCCCAGGGGGGGAAACCCAGCCCCAGCATTTT.

The chain employs TRBV19 and TRBJ2-5; 7 positions agree with TRBD1. From germline, CDR1 is LNHDA and CDR2 SQIVND (reference sequence). J was trimmed by 3 bases and V by 6 bases; bases with no gene match: 7. The CDR3 contains 14 residues. The CDR3 DNA sequence: TGTGCCAGTAGCAGGGACAGTCAGAAAGAGACCCAGTACTTC. It codes for CASSRDSQKETQYF.

The V gene is TRBV18, the J gene TRBJ1-2; D remains ambiguous. Per the germline V gene, CDR1 is KGHSH and CDR2 is LQKENI. This CDR3 has 12 residues. With 6 bases removed from V and 1 base from J, the gap between germline ends came to 6 bases. DNA of the CDR3: TGTGCCAGCTCCCCCAATAACTATGGCTACACCTTC. This encodes CASSPNNYGYTF.

The sample holds a few counts of this clone. The chain couples TRBV6-5 to TRBJ1-1; TRBD1 aligns across 7 bases. The germline V gene has CDR1 MNHEY and CDR2 SVGAGI. The CDR3 covers 15 residues. V shed 6 bases, J shed 1 base, and the junction held 8 bases outside the gene matches. CDR3 amino acids: CASREQGGGNTEAFF. CDR3 sequence (DNA): TGTGCCAGCAGGGAGCAGGGGGGAGGGAACACTGAAGCTTTCTTT.